This T cell receptor (beta chain) is from a study of T cells in Graves' hyperthyroidism and ophthalmopathy. This clonotype was seen many times. Its specificity is not known. Study-level results: From stable hyperthyroidism, ophthalmopathy was separated by a 13 V-J model.

TCR beta CDR3 regions were amplified from RNA. First-round RT-PCR with HTBI primers amplified the TCR CDR3 region. TCRdb redid the calling of the multiplex PCR reads with MiXCR, one entry per CDR3 protein. The sample shows about 420,000 distinct CDR3 sequences, more than 15% of them seen only once. The CDR3 has 15 amino acids. Germline V gene sequence: CDR1 DFQATT, CDR2 SNEGSKA (reference sequence). Trimming removed 6 bases at V and 3 bases at J, with 18 bases between. Exclusions: uncontrolled infection, other autoimmune disease, pregnancy, lactation. Each diagnosis drew on symptoms, thyroxine, TRAb, thyroid ultrasound and orbital computed tomography findings.

This TCR was recovered from a woman aged 18-29 years with Graves' hyperthyroidism. Sequenced sample: blood. The chain has TRBV20-1 and TRBJ2-1, with unresolved D. Written as DNA, the CDR3 is TGCAGTGCCCGAAGGGCGCGCGGCGACTACAATGAGCAGTTCTTC. This encodes CSARRARGDYNEQFF.